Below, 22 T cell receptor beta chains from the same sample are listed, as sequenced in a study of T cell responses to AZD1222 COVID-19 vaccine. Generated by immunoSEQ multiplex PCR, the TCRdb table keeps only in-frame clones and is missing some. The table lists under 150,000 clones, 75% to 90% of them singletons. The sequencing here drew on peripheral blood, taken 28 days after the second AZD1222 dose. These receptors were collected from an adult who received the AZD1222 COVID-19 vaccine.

In DNA, the CDR3 is TGTGCCAGCAGTCCCGTGAAGTCGACTAATGAAAAACTGTTTTTT. Encoded protein: CASSPVKSTNEKLFF. The chain recombines TRBV27 with TRBJ1-4; D is undetermined. In germline, CDR1 is MNHEY, CDR2 SMNVEV (reference sequence). The CDR3 totals 15 residues. V shed 5 bases and J shed 2 bases, with 12 bases lying between them. Supplemented by reference TRBV27 and TRBJ1-4, the full variable domain reads EAQVTQNPRYLITVTGKKLTVTCSQNMNHEYMSWYRQDPGLGLRQIYYSMNVEVTDKGDVPEGYKVSRKEKRNFPLILESPSPNQTSLYFCASSPVKSTNEKLFFGSGTQLSVL.

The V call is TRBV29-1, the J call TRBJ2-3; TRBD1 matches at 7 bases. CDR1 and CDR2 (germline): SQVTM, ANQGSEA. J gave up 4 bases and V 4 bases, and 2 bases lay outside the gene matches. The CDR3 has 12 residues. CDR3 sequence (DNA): TGCAGCGTTGCGACAGGGCCAGATACGCAGTATTTT. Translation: CSVATGPDTQYF.

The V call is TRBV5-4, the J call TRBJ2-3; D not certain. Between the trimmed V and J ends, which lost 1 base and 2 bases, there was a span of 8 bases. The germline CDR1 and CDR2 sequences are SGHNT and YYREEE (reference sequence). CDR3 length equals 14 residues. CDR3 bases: TGTGCCAGCAGCTTGACGGACCCCACAGATACGCAGTATTTT. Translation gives CASSLTDPTDTQYF.

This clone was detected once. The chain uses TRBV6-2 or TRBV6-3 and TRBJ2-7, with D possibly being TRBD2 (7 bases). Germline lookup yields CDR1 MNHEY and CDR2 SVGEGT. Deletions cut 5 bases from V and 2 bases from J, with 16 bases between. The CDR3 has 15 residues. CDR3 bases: TGTGCCAGCAGTCCCCAAGGGGGGGCCCCCTACGAGCAGTACGTC. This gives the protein CASSPQGGAPYEQYV.

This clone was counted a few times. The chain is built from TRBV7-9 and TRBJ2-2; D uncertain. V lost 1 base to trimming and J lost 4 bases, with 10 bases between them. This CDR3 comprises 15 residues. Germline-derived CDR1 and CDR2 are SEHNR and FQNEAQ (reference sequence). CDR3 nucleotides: TGTGCCAGCAGCTTAGAAGCTATCCCCACCGGGGAGCTGTTTTTT. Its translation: CASSLEAIPTGELFF.

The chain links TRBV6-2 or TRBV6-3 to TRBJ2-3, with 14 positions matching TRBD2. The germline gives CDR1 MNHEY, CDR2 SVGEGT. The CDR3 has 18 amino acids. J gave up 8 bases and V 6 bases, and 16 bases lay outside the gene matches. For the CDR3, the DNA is TGTGCCAGCAGCAATTCCTTAGCCGGGACTAGCGGGAGTGGTACGCAGTATTTT. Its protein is CASSNSLAGTSGSGTQYF.

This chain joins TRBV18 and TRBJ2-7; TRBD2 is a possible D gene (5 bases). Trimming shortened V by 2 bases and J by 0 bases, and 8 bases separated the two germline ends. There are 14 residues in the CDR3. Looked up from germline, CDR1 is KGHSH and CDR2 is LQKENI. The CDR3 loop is CASSPNGDSYEQYF. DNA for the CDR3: TGTGCCAGCTCACCAAACGGGGACTCCTACGAGCAGTACTTC.

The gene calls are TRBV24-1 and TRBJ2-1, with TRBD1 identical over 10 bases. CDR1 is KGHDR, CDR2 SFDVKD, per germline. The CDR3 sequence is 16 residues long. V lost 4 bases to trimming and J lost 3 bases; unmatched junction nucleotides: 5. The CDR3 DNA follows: TGTGCCACCAGTGAGAATGGACAGGGGGTCTACAATGAGCAGTTCTTC. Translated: CATSENGQGVYNEQFF.

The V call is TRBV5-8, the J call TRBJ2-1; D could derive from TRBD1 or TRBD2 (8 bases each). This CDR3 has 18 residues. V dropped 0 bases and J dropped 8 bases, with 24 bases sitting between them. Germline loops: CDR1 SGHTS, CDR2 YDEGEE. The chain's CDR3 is CASSLEGGGTGFMHEQFF. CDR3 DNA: TGTGCCAGCAGCTTGGAAGGCGGGGGGACAGGTTTCATGCATGAGCAGTTCTTC.

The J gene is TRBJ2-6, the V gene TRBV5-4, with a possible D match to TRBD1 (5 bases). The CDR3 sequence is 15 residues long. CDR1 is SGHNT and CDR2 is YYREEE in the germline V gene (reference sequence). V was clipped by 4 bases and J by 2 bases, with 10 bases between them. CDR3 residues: CASSVDRAGANVLTF. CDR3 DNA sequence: TGTGCCAGCAGCGTTGACAGAGCTGGGGCCAACGTCCTGACTTTC.

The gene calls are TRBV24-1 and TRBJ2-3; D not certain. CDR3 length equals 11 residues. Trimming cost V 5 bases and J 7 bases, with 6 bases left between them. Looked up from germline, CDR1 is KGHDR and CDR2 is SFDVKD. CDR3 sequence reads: CATSAENTQYF. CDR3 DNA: TGTGCCACCAGTGCAGAGAATACGCAGTATTTT.

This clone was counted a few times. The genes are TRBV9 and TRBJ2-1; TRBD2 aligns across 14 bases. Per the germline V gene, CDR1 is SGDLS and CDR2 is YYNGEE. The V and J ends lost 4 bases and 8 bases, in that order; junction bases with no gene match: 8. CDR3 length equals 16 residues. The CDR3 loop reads CASSLGTSGGQDEQFF. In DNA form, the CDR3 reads TGTGCCAGCAGCCTCGGGACTAGCGGGGGCCAGGATGAGCAGTTCTTC.

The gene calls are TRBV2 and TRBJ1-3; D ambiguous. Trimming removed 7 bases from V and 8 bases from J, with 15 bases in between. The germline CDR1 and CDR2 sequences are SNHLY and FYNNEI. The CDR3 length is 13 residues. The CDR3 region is CASNPGVGDTIYF. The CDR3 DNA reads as TGTGCCAGCAATCCCGGGGTCGGGGACACCATATATTTT.

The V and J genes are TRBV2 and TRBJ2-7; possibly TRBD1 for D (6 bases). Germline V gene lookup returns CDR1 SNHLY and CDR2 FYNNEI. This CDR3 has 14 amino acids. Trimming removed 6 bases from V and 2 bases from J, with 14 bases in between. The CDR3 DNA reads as TGTGCCAGCAGGTTCCCGGACAGAGCCTACGAGCAGTACGTC. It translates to CASRFPDRAYEQYV.

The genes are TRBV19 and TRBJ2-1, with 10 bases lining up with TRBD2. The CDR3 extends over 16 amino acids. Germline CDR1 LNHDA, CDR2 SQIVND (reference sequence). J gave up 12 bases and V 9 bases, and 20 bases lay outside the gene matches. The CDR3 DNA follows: TGTGCCAGCAAGATGAGCGGGAGGGCCTTCAAGGGGGGGCAGTTCTTC. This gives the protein CASKMSGRAFKGGQFF.

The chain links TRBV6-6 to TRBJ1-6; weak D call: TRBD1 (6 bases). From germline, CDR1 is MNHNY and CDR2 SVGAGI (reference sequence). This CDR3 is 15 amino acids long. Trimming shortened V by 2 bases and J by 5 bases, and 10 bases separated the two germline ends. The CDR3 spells CASSYLTGDNSPLHF. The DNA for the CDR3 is TGTGCCAGCAGTTACCTGACAGGAGATAATTCACCCCTCCACTTT.

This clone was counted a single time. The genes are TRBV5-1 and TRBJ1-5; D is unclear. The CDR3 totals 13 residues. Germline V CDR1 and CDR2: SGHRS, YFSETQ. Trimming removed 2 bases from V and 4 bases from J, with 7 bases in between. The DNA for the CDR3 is TGCGCCAGCAGCTTTGAAGGGAATCAGCCCCAGCATTTT. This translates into CASSFEGNQPQHF.

The CDR3 is CASGLSRGQGSSTEAFF. The CDR3 region has the DNA TGTGCTAGTGGTTTGTCCCGGGGACAGGGTTCGAGCACTGAAGCTTTCTTT. J is TRBJ1-1 and V is TRBV12-5; 9 nucleotides align to TRBD1. The CDR3 spans 17 residues. Germline assignment: CDR1 LGHNT and CDR2 FRNRAP. J lost 4 bases, V lost 2 bases, and 11 bases had no gene match. The variable domain in full, with the rest retrieved from reference TRBV12-5 and TRBJ1-1, is DARVTQTPRHKVTEMGQEVTMRCQPILGHNTVFWYRQTMMQGLELLAYFRNRAPLDDSGMPKDRFSAEMPDATLATLKIQPSEPRDSAVYFCASGLSRGQGSSTEAFFGQGTRLTVV.

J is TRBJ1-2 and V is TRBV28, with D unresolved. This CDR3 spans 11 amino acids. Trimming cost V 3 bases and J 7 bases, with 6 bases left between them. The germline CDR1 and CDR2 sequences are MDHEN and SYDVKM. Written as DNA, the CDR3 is TGTGCCAGCAGTTTTTCGGGTGGCTACACCTTC. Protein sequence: CASSFSGGYTF.

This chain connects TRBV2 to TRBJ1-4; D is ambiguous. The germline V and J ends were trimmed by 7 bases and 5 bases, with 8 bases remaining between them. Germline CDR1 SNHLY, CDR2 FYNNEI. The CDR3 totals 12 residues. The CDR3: CASTAQNEKLFF. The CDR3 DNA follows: TGTGCCAGCACTGCACAGAATGAAAAACTGTTTTTT.

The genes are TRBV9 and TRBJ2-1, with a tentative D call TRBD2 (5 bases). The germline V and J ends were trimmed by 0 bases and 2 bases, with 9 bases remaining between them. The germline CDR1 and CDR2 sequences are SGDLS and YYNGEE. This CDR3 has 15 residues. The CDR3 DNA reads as TGTGCCAGCAGCGTAGTGGCGGGCACCTACAATGAGCAGTTCTTC. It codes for CASSVVAGTYNEQFF.

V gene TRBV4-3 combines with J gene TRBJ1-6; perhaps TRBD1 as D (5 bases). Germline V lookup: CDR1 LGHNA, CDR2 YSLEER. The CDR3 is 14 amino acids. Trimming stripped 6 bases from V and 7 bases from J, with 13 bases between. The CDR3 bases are TGCGCCAGCAGTAGGGACCTCTGGAATTCACCCCTCCACTTT. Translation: CASSRDLWNSPLHF.